The 16 T cell receptor beta chains listed next were all sequenced from one sample in a study of TIL therapy for anti-PD-1-resistant metastatic lung cancer. The time point was: pre-treatment sample, taken before nivolumab and TIL therapy. The libraries were made with immunoSEQ v3. Assay used: immunoSEQ multiplex PCR; TCRdb lists only in-frame clones, some missing. The sample lists about 19,000 clones; around 79% were seen once. The sequenced sample was blood, obtained at baseline. These TCRs come from a person aged 30 to 80 with non-small cell lung cancer.

This rearrangement joins TRBV5-4 to TRBJ2-3, with 10 bases matching TRBD2. The length of the CDR3 is 15 residues. The V segment lost 2 bases and the J segment 7 bases; nucleotides outside the gene matches: 7. Germline values: CDR1 SGHNT, CDR2 YYREEE (reference sequence). CDR3 sequence (DNA): TGTGCCAGCAGCTTCGGACTAGCGGCCTCCAATACGCAGTATTTT. This encodes CASSFGLAASNTQYF.

The J gene is TRBJ1-3, the V gene TRBV7-9; tentative D call: TRBD1 (5 bases). The CDR3 extends over 13 amino acids. CDR1 is SEHNR, CDR2 FQNEAQ, per germline (reference sequence). The ends were cut back, 11 bases at V and 1 base at J, with 12 bases in the middle. The CDR3 nucleotides read TGTGCCGCGATTGAGGGGTCTGGAAACACCATATATTTT. This codes for CAAIEGSGNTIYF.

The rearrangement joins TRBV7-9 to TRBJ1-3; 7 bases map to TRBD1. Germline V lookup: CDR1 SEHNR, CDR2 FQNEAQ (reference sequence). With 5 bases clipped from V and 2 bases from J, the junction kept 3 bases outside the gene matches. The CDR3 has 14 amino acids. The chain's CDR3 is CASSPGQPGNTIYF. DNA for the CDR3: TGTGCCAGCAGCCCGGGACAGCCTGGAAACACCATATATTTT. The variable domain in full, with the rest retrieved from reference TRBV7-9 and TRBJ1-3, is DTGVSQNPRHKITKRGQNVTFRCDPISEHNRLYWYRQTLGQGPEFLTYFQNEAQLEKSRLLSDRFSAERPKGSFSTLEIQRTEQGDSAMYLCASSPGQPGNTIYFGEGSWLTVV.

This chain joins TRBV10-2 and TRBJ2-3; 8 bases agree with TRBD2. Losses at the gene ends were 6 bases for V and 6 bases for J; bases not matched to a gene: 11. Germline CDR1 WSHSY, CDR2 SAAADI. This CDR3 has 15 amino acids. The CDR3 protein is CASSPFSGIGDTQYF. The CDR3 DNA sequence: TGCGCCAGCAGCCCATTTAGCGGGATAGGGGATACGCAGTATTTT.

The rearrangement links TRBV25-1 to TRBJ2-3; no definite D call. This CDR3 is built from 14 residues. The germline V gene encodes CDR1 MGHDK and CDR2 SYGVNS. With 6 bases removed from V and 2 bases from J, the gap between germline ends came to 12 bases. The CDR3 loop reads CASRAVTHTDTQYF. The CDR3 bases are TGTGCCAGCAGGGCAGTTACCCACACAGATACGCAGTATTTT.

V and J are TRBV7-6 and TRBJ1-6; a possible D gene is TRBD1 (6 bases). The CDR3 runs to 17 residues. The germline V gene has CDR1 SGHVS and CDR2 FNYEAQ. The V gene lost 2 bases and the J gene lost 5 bases, with 16 bases spanning the gap. In DNA form, the CDR3 reads TGTGCCAGCAGCTTAATATTGTGGGAGGGGGATAATTCACCCCTCCACTTT. Translated: CASSLILWEGDNSPLHF.

The J gene is TRBJ2-7, the V gene TRBV5-1; D possibly uses TRBD1 or TRBD2 (6 bases each). This CDR3 has 14 residues. The V gene lost 1 base and the J gene lost 6 bases, with 14 bases spanning the gap. The germline CDR1 and CDR2 sequences are SGHRS and YFSETQ. The CDR3 region is CASSLRQEGREQYF. The CDR3 DNA reads TGCGCCAGCAGCTTGAGACAGGAGGGACGCGAGCAGTACTTC.

CDR3 DNA sequence: TGTGCCTGGAGCGCAGGACTAGAAATTAATGAGCAGTTCTTC. Protein sequence: CAWSAGLEINEQFF. The chain joins TRBV30 to TRBJ2-1; 7 positions match TRBD2. The V gene end was trimmed by 3 bases and the J gene end by 7 bases; junction bases not matched to a gene: 9. The CDR3 totals 14 residues. The germline V gene has CDR1 GTSNPN and CDR2 SVGIG (reference sequence).

The chain recombines TRBV2 with TRBJ1-1; no reliable D call. Trimming removed 5 bases at V and 5 bases at J, with 9 bases between. CDR1 SNHLY and CDR2 FYNNEI come from the germline V gene. This CDR3 region has 12 residues. In nucleotides, the CDR3 is TGTGCCAGCAGTAAGGCAGAAACTGAAGCTTTCTTT. It is translated as CASSKAETEAFF.

The J gene is TRBJ2-7, the V gene TRBV12-3 or TRBV12-4; 9 positions match TRBD2. V lost 7 bases and J lost 7; bases outside the gene matches: 8. The CDR3 spans 13 residues. CDR3 in DNA: TGTGCCAGCACCCTGGGGCGGGAGGGAGAGCAGTACTTC. Protein: CASTLGREGEQYF.

The chain has TRBV7-9 and TRBJ2-1; D perhaps matches TRBD2 (6 bases). The V end was cut by 5 bases, the J end by 7 bases, with 15 bases between. The germline V gene has CDR1 SEHNR and CDR2 FQNEAQ (reference sequence). The CDR3 totals 14 residues. The CDR3 DNA reads TGTGCCAGCAGCCCCGAGAATCGGGGGAATGAGCAGTTCTTC. Translating gives CASSPENRGNEQFF.

This sequence joins TRBV27 and TRBJ1-6; D perhaps matches TRBD1 (6 bases). Germline-derived CDR1 and CDR2 are MNHEY and SMNVEV (reference sequence). The CDR3 sequence is 13 residues long. Trimming left V 6 bases short and J 10 bases short, with 13 bases between. Here the CDR3 reads CASRGGASSPLHF. The CDR3 DNA is TGTGCCAGCAGGGGGGGCGCGAGCTCACCCCTCCACTTT.

The V call is TRBV18, the J call TRBJ2-7; unclear D gene. The ends were cut back, 2 bases at V and 1 base at J, with 6 bases in the middle. Germline CDR1 is KGHSH and CDR2 is LQKENI. The CDR3 covers 13 residues. This CDR3 is CASSPTDSYEQYF. CDR3 sequence (DNA): TGTGCCAGCTCACCAACAGATTCCTACGAGCAGTACTTC.

The chain joins TRBV29-1 to TRBJ1-4; 7 bases are shared with TRBD1. The trim removed 0 bases at V and 8 bases at J, leaving 6 bases unmatched. CDR3 length: 14 residues. The germline gives CDR1 SQVTM, CDR2 ANQGSEA. CDR3 protein: CSVEDQQGGEKLFF. CDR3 coding DNA: TGCAGCGTTGAAGATCAGCAGGGGGGAGAAAAACTGTTTTTT.

The chain carries TRBV6-5 and TRBJ1-2; 9 positions agree with TRBD1. CDR1 MNHEY and CDR2 SVGAGI come from the germline V gene. There are 15 residues in the CDR3. V was clipped by 1 base and J by 8 bases; unmatched bases: 8. This CDR3 reads CASSYLDRGNMGYTF. The CDR3 nucleotides read TGTGCCAGCAGTTACTTGGACAGGGGCAATATGGGCTACACCTTC.

This clone has a single count. The V call is TRBV29-1, the J call TRBJ2-7, with 8 bases identical to TRBD2. J gave up 3 bases and V 6 bases, and 4 bases lay outside the gene matches. The germline gives CDR1 SQVTM, CDR2 ANQGSEA. The CDR3 runs 12 residues. In DNA form, the CDR3 reads TGCAGCGTACTAGCGGAGGGCTACGAGCAGTACTTC. This encodes CSVLAEGYEQYF.